One and the same sample provided the 8 T cell receptor beta chains below, sequenced in a study of T cells after yellow fever vaccination. One entry per CDR3 protein results from TCRdb running MiXCR on the 5' RACE reads. The sample lists approximately 600,000 distinct CDR3 sequences; approximately 13% were seen once. Sequencing was performed on PBMCs, taken on the day of the yellow fever booster vaccination. The receptors stem from a man younger than 40 who received the YFV17D yellow fever vaccine.

In its sample, this clonotype was seen a few times. The chain employs TRBV20-1 and TRBJ2-7; TRBD1 matches 10 bases. Trimming at V came to 6 bases and at J to 6 bases, leaving 8 bases not matched to a gene. From germline, CDR1 is DFQATT and CDR2 SNEGSKA (reference sequence). The CDR3 loop spans 13 amino acids. The CDR3 DNA follows: TGCAGTGCCGCGGACAGGGGGGGGACCGAGCAGTACTTC. The encoded protein is CSAADRGGTEQYF.

The V call is TRBV7-2, the J call TRBJ2-5; 8 nucleotides line up with TRBD1. The CDR3 loop spans 15 amino acids. V shed 5 bases and J 5 bases; nucleotides not matched to a gene: 10. The V gene's germline CDR1 is SGHTA and CDR2 FQGNSA. The CDR3 sequence is CASSQTGTGPETQYF. Written as DNA, the CDR3 is TGTGCCAGCAGCCAAACCGGGACAGGCCCTGAGACCCAGTACTTC.

This clonotype occurred a few times. The chain is built from TRBV7-2 and TRBJ2-7, with 9 nucleotides matching TRBD2. Trimming at V came to 1 base and at J to 6 bases, leaving 4 bases not matched to a gene. Germline lookup yields CDR1 SGHTA and CDR2 FQGNSA. The CDR3 contains 14 residues. The DNA of the CDR3 is TGTGCCAGCAGCTTAGGTCTAGCGGGAAGCGAGCAGTACTTC. Translating it yields CASSLGLAGSEQYF.

The chain's CDR3 is CSAPPGTGSNEQFF. The CDR3 region has the DNA TGCAGTGCTCCTCCCGGGACAGGGTCAAATGAGCAGTTCTTC. The chain joins TRBV20-1 to TRBJ2-1; 9 bases are shared with TRBD1. Per the germline V gene, CDR1 is DFQATT and CDR2 is SNEGSKA (reference sequence). V was clipped by 5 bases and J by 7 bases; unmatched bases: 9. The CDR3 has 14 residues.

This clonotype occurred a few times. At one end, the junction sequence differs from germline, possibly due to a read error. The rearrangement joins TRBV7-9 to TRBJ1-3; no clear D gene. CDR3 length equals 12 residues. In germline, CDR1 is SEHNR, CDR2 FQNEAQ (reference sequence). CDR3 bases: TGTGCCAGCAGCTTCTCCCAGGACTTGCCGTTGTTT. Translated, it gives CASSFSQDLPLF.

This clonotype was seen a few times. This chain connects TRBV20-1 to TRBJ2-1; possibly TRBD1 for D (7 bases). The germline V gene has CDR1 DFQATT and CDR2 SNEGSKA (reference sequence). V lost 5 bases, J lost 7 bases, and 27 bases lay in between. There are 17 residues in the CDR3. The CDR3 loop is CSAAGRGLLLQGNEQFF. CDR3 coding DNA: TGCAGTGCTGCTGGTCGGGGACTCCTACTACAGGGGAATGAGCAGTTCTTC.

This clonotype was detected only a few times. The gene calls are TRBV5-1 and TRBJ1-2; unclear D gene. Germline CDR1 reads SGHRS; CDR2 reads YFSETQ. Trimming left V 5 bases short and J 2 bases short, with 7 bases between. This CDR3 spans 12 amino acids. The DNA for the CDR3 is TGCGCCAGCAGTGGGGAGAACTATGGCTACACCTTC. Protein product: CASSGENYGYTF.

The CDR3 reads CSVAGLAGYGEQFF. CDR3 nucleotide sequence: TGCAGCGTTGCTGGACTAGCGGGATATGGTGAGCAGTTCTTC. The chain recombines TRBV29-1 with TRBJ2-1; 12 bases fit TRBD2. This CDR3 has 14 residues. Losses at the gene ends were 4 bases for V and 9 bases for J; bases not matched to a gene: 7. Germline V gene data show CDR1 as SQVTM and CDR2 as ANQGSEA.